These 8 T cell receptor beta chains were all obtained from the same sample, sequenced in a study of T cells in women clearing cervical HPV infection. Some clones are missing from TCRdb's copy, which holds only in-frame ones; the method was immunoSEQ multiplex PCR. This sample's table reports tens of thousands of clones. Sequencing was carried out using blood buffy coat. Every receptor here comes from a woman aged 18-70 years with a cervical HPV16 infection that either progressed to CIN3+ or cleared (not recorded which).

Details on this clone: Sequencing ends 3 residues short of the CDR3 end; the germline J gene provides the rest. This chain links TRBV19 with TRBJ1-5, with 10 bases identical to TRBD1. Germline CDR1 and CDR2: LNHDA and SQIVND (reference sequence). CDR3 size: 15 residues. The V segment lost 1 base and the J segment 6 bases; nucleotides outside the gene matches: 3. CDR3 loop: CASSIGTGGSQPQHF. CDR3 DNA (partial): TGTGCCAGTAGTATAGGGACAGGGGGAAGTCAGCCC.

The CDR3 is CAIRTGGIGYEQYF. The covered CDR3 bases are TGTGCCATCAGGACAGGGGGTATTGGTTACGAG. This chain joins TRBV10-3 and TRBJ2-7; 9 bases are shared with TRBD1. The CDR3 end falls 3 residues outside the read, so it is completed with the germline J gene. CDR3 length: 14 amino acids. The J segment lost 4 bases and the V segment lost 6 bases, leaving 7 bases of the junction unmatched. Germline lookup yields CDR1 ENHRY and CDR2 SYGVKD.

CDR3 amino acids: CASSSWDRKFEQYF. The sequenced CDR3 bases are TGTGCCAGCAGCTCTTGGGACAGGAAATTCGAG. The chain has TRBV7-2 and TRBJ2-7; TRBD1 matches 8 bases. The DNA ends 3 residues before the CDR3 does, and the rest of the CDR3 is filled in from the germline J gene. The CDR3 runs to 14 residues. Trimming took 4 bases from V and 6 from J; bases not matched to a gene: 8. Germline V CDR1 and CDR2: SGHTA, FQGNSA. Full variable domain (missing parts from reference TRBV7-2 and TRBJ2-7): GAGVSQSPSNKVTEKGKDVELRCDPISGHTALYWYRQSLGQGLEFLIYFQGNSAPDKSGLPSDRFSAERTGGSVSTLTIQRTQQEDSAVYLCASSSWDRKFEQYFGPGTRLTVT.

Comments on this clone: Read sequence stops 3 residues before the CDR3 end, and the germline J gene provides the missing end. V usage is TRBV7-6 and J usage is TRBJ2-3, with 14 bases aligning to TRBD2. Looked up from germline, CDR1 is SGHVS and CDR2 is FNYEAQ. The CDR3 totals 18 residues. The CDR3 here is CASSSAGTSGSHTETQYF. The CDR3 bases that were read are TGTGCCAGCAGCTCGGCCGGGACTAGCGGGAGTCATACCGAGACG.

Comments on this clone: Read coverage stops 3 residues before the CDR3 terminus; the germline J gene supplies the remainder. The V gene is TRBV4-1, the J gene TRBJ1-6, with D maybe TRBD1 (5 bases). This CDR3 spans 14 amino acids. The germline V and J ends were trimmed by 0 bases and 10 bases, with 10 bases remaining between them. CDR1 is MGHRA and CDR2 is YSYEKL in the germline V gene. The CDR3 here is CASSQDPGGSPLHF. The CDR3 DNA, read in part, is TGCGCCAGCAGCCAAGATCCGGGGGGATCACCC.

A remark on this clone: Read coverage stops 3 residues before the CDR3 terminus; the germline J gene supplies the remainder. The chain recombines TRBV5-1 with TRBJ2-1; 8 nucleotides align to TRBD1. V was clipped by 3 bases and J by 5 bases; unmatched bases: 13. Germline values: CDR1 SGHRS, CDR2 YFSETQ. The CDR3 extends over 17 amino acids. CDR3: CASSSVMDRDGNNEQFF. CDR3 DNA, as far as it was read: TGCGCCAGCAGCTCGGTTATGGACAGGGACGGAAACAATGAG.

As regards this clone: The CDR3 end is not reached by the read, which stops 3 residues before it; the germline J gene fills it in. The gene calls are TRBV7-2 and TRBJ1-5; 9 positions agree with TRBD1. Germline V gene data show CDR1 as SGHTA and CDR2 as FQGNSA. The J segment lost 3 bases and the V segment lost 5 bases, leaving 2 bases of the junction unmatched. This CDR3 is 14 amino acids long. The CDR3 bases that were read are TGTGCCAGCAGCCGGGACAGGGACAATCAGCCC. It is translated as CASSRDRDNQP. The complete CDR3 protein is CASSRDRDNQPQHF.

A note on this clone: Read coverage stops 3 residues before the CDR3 terminus; the germline J gene supplies the remainder. This sequence joins TRBV5-1 and TRBJ1-1; TRBD1 is a possible D gene (5 bases). The CDR3 runs 14 residues. Germline-derived CDR1 and CDR2 are SGHRS and YFSETQ. V was clipped by 4 bases and J by 5 bases, with 15 bases between them. CDR3 DNA (partial): TGCGCCAGCAGCCCGAGGCCACAGGTTACTGAA. Amino acid sequence: CASSPRPQVTE. The whole CDR3 region reads CASSPRPQVTEAFF.